These 24 T cell receptor beta chains were all obtained from the same sample, sequenced in a study of brain T cells in children with intractable seizures. The repertoire was sequenced with immunoSEQ multiplex PCR; TCRdb's copy has only in-frame clones and lacks some. The sample consists of under 150,000 clones, 94% of them appearing once. The material sequenced was peripheral blood, taken at surgery. These receptors were taken from a boy younger than two with hemimegalencephaly and intractable seizures.

CDR3 sequence reads: CASSSPYDRVLEQFF. CDR3 in DNA: TGTGCCAGCAGCTCGCCCTACGACAGGGTGTTGGAGCAGTTCTTC. The chain has TRBV11-2 and TRBJ2-1, with 7 bases aligning to TRBD1. The J segment lost 10 bases and the V segment lost 4 bases, leaving 13 bases of the junction unmatched. Germline V gene sequence: CDR1 SGHAT, CDR2 FQNNGV. The length of the CDR3 is 15 residues.

V and J are TRBV29-1 and TRBJ2-7; no reliable D call. The CDR3 has 13 amino acids. Germline CDR1 is SQVTM and CDR2 is ANQGSEA. V gave up 4 bases and J gave up 0 bases, with 10 bases separating them. The CDR3 here is CSVAGGSSYEQYF. The CDR3 bases are TGCAGCGTTGCTGGCGGAAGCTCCTACGAGCAGTACTTC.

The chain joins TRBV7-9 to TRBJ1-1; tentatively, D is TRBD1 (5 bases). This CDR3 has 14 amino acids. From germline, CDR1 is SEHNR and CDR2 FQNEAQ (reference sequence). V lost 5 bases and J lost 1, with 11 bases in between. The CDR3, as DNA: TGTGCCAGCAGCCTCCAGGGCCCGAACACTGAAGCTTTCTTT. It is translated as CASSLQGPNTEAFF.

V usage is TRBV11-3 and J usage is TRBJ2-1, with 8 positions matching TRBD2. CDR1 is SGHNT and CDR2 is YENEEA in the germline V gene. This CDR3 spans 17 amino acids. J gave up 0 bases and V 5 bases, and 9 bases lay outside the gene matches. DNA of the CDR3: TGTGCCAGCAGCCCCTCCTGGCTAGCGGGCTCCTACAATGAGCAGTTCTTC. Translating gives CASSPSWLAGSYNEQFF.

The rearrangement uses TRBV6-5 and TRBJ2-2; D unclear. Germline V lookup: CDR1 MNHEY, CDR2 SVGAGI. The germline V and J ends were trimmed by 4 bases and 3 bases, with 6 bases remaining between them. The CDR3 contains 13 residues. CDR3 amino acids: CASSFPYTGELFF. CDR3 in DNA: TGTGCCAGCAGTTTCCCCTACACCGGGGAGCTGTTTTTT.

This clone came up once. The rearrangement joins TRBV5-4 to TRBJ2-7; TRBD2 matches at 8 bases. This CDR3 is 18 amino acids long. Trimming took 4 bases from V and 3 from J; bases not matched to a gene: 18. Germline CDR1 reads SGHNT; CDR2 reads YYREEE (reference sequence). The CDR3 region has the DNA TGTGCCAGCAGCCTCAACGGGGGTTTTATAGCGGGGAGCTACGAGCAGTACTTC. Amino acids: CASSLNGGFIAGSYEQYF.

This chain joins TRBV6-6 and TRBJ1-5, with 9 bases fitting TRBD1. After removal of 6 bases from V and 6 bases from J, the junction contained 21 bases not matched to a gene. This CDR3 has 19 residues. In germline, CDR1 is MNHNY, CDR2 SVGAGI (reference sequence). DNA for the CDR3: TGTGCCAGCAGCTCCGGGACAGGGCAGCAGAAATGGTGGGCTCAGCCCCAGCATTTT. Its translation: CASSSGTGQQKWWAQPQHF.

Concerning this clone: This CDR3 fails to terminate in the conserved phenylalanine or tryptophan, so it likely reflects a read error. It is unclear where the CDR3 begins or ends on the DNA, so no DNA is shown, and the CDR3 is as TCRdb lists it. This sequence joins TRBV5-1 and TRBJ1-6; the table's D gene call, TRBD1, was not cross checked with the DNA. CDR1 SGHRS and CDR2 YFSETQ come from the germline V gene. The CDR3 is 14 residues long, ends included. CDR3 amino acids: CASSLGPGQSPTMV.

The chain is built from TRBV10-3 and TRBJ2-2; no definite D call. This CDR3 region has 13 residues. Trimming took 4 bases from V and 3 from J, leaving 6 bases between them. Germline V gives CDR1 ENHRY, CDR2 SYGVKD. DNA for the CDR3: TGTGCCATCAGTGGGACGGACACCGGGGAGCTGTTTTTT. Translation: CAISGTDTGELFF.

This clone was picked up a small number of times. The chain employs TRBV6-2 or TRBV6-3 and TRBJ1-2; tentatively, D is TRBD1 (5 bases). The V and J ends lost 6 bases and 4 bases respectively, with 15 bases between them. This CDR3 comprises 14 residues. Germline V gene sequence: CDR1 MNHEY, CDR2 SVGEGT. The CDR3 spells CASSQGQGPYGYTF. CDR3 in DNA: TGTGCCAGCAGCCAGGGTCAGGGACCCTATGGCTACACCTTC.

The chain employs TRBV7-2 and TRBJ2-7; 8 positions match TRBD2. V lost 2 bases and J lost 2; bases outside the gene matches: 2. CDR3 size: 14 residues. Germline V gene lookup returns CDR1 SGHTA and CDR2 FQGNSA. CDR3 coding DNA: TGTGCCAGCAGCTTAACTAGCGGCCCCTACGAGCAGTACTTC. The encoded protein is CASSLTSGPYEQYF.

The chain combines TRBV7-2 with TRBJ2-3; perhaps TRBD2 as D (5 bases). There are 15 residues in the CDR3. V was cut by 5 bases and J by 0 bases, with 12 bases left in between. In germline, CDR1 is SGHTA, CDR2 FQGNSA. CDR3 sequence (DNA): TGTGCCAGCAGCCCGTGGGCGGGCAGCACAGATACGCAGTATTTT. This gives the protein CASSPWAGSTDTQYF. Together with reference TRBV7-2 and TRBJ2-3, the CDR3 gives the full variable domain: GAGVSQSPSNKVTEKGKDVELRCDPISGHTALYWYRQSLGQGLEFLIYFQGNSAPDKSGLPSDRFSAERTGGSVSTLTIQRTQQEDSAVYLCASSPWAGSTDTQYFGPGTRLTVL.

The chain's CDR3 is CASSPLHGRDEQFF. CDR3 DNA: TGTGCCAGCAGCCCCCTCCATGGACGGGATGAGCAGTTCTTC. The rearrangement links TRBV6-5 to TRBJ2-1; D unclear. V was trimmed by 6 bases and J by 8 bases, leaving 17 bases between them. Germline V lookup: CDR1 MNHEY, CDR2 SVGAGI. This CDR3 has 14 amino acids.

The chain couples TRBV9 to TRBJ1-1; D ambiguous. V lost 4 bases, J lost 7 bases, and 11 bases lay in between. The CDR3 has 12 amino acids. Germline lookup yields CDR1 SGDLS and CDR2 YYNGEE. CDR3 sequence reads: CASSPWWGEAFF. Here the CDR3 DNA reads TGTGCCAGCAGCCCTTGGTGGGGTGAAGCTTTCTTT.

This sequence joins TRBV7-5 and TRBJ1-4. TRBV7-5 is deemed a pseudogene. The CDR3 totals 16 residues. The CDR3 region has the DNA TGTGCCAGAAGCCGCCTCCTGGGATTGACTAATGAAAAACTGTTTTTT. It translates to CARSRLLGLTNEKLFF.

The rearrangement links TRBV27 to TRBJ2-7; 7 bases fit TRBD2. The junction had 6 bases not matched to a gene; V was cut back by 5 bases and J by 2 bases. CDR3 length: 14 residues. Per germline, CDR1 MNHEY and CDR2 SMNVEV (reference sequence). CDR3 loop: CASSPGLDAYEQYF. CDR3 nucleotides: TGTGCCAGCAGTCCCGGACTAGACGCCTACGAGCAGTACTTC.

The chain has TRBV5-8 and TRBJ2-1; D gene unclear. This CDR3 is built from 15 residues. Germline V CDR1 and CDR2: SGHTS, YDEGEE. Deletions cut 0 bases from V and 8 bases from J, with 15 bases between. CDR3 sequence: CASSLGLAPGDEQFF. DNA of the CDR3: TGTGCCAGCAGCTTGGGGTTAGCCCCTGGGGATGAGCAGTTCTTC.

This clone was picked up a small number of times. The chain combines TRBV20-1 with TRBJ2-7; 7 bases are a match to TRBD1. CDR3 length: 11 residues. Germline loops: CDR1 DFQATT, CDR2 SNEGSKA (reference sequence). The junction had 0 bases not matched to a gene; V was cut back by 1 base and J by 6 bases. Here the CDR3 reads CSARGQGEQYF. In DNA form, the CDR3 reads TGCAGTGCTAGAGGACAGGGCGAGCAGTACTTC.

The chain couples TRBV7-2 to TRBJ2-5, with no clear D. This CDR3 is 14 amino acids long. Germline V lookup: CDR1 SGHTA, CDR2 FQGNSA. V lost 6 bases and J 0 bases, leaving 11 bases between the germline ends. The CDR3 DNA sequence: TGTGCCAGCAGAATTTTCCTTAACCAAGAGACCCAGTACTTC. As protein: CASRIFLNQETQYF.

This chain links TRBV4-1 with TRBJ2-7; 9 bases are a match to TRBD1. This CDR3 has 18 residues. Germline CDR1 MGHRA, CDR2 YSYEKL. V dropped 2 bases and J dropped 0; count of bases not matched to a gene: 11. In nucleotides, the CDR3 is TGCGCCAGCAGCCAAACCGGGACAGGGAGGGTTGGCTCCTACGAGCAGTACTTC. Protein sequence: CASSQTGTGRVGSYEQYF.

The chain uses TRBV4-1 and TRBJ1-5; D gene uncertain. Trimming cost V 4 bases and J 2 bases, with 9 bases left between them. Germline V gives CDR1 MGHRA, CDR2 YSYEKL. The CDR3 loop spans 14 amino acids. Written as DNA, the CDR3 is TGCGCCAGCAGCCCCTCAGAGGGCAATCAGCCCCAGCATTTT. Encoded protein: CASSPSEGNQPQHF.

The chain couples TRBV27 to TRBJ2-5; TRBD2 is a possible D gene (6 bases). Between the trimmed V and J ends, which lost 6 bases and 5 bases, there was a span of 25 bases. The CDR3 spans 17 residues. Germline V gene sequence: CDR1 MNHEY, CDR2 SMNVEV (reference sequence). The CDR3 DNA sequence: TGTGCCAGCAGCCCCTTGGTGGGTCGGGGGAGGTGGGAGACCCAGTACTTC. This codes for CASSPLVGRGRWETQYF.

The genes are TRBV28 and TRBJ2-1, with D possibly matching TRBD2 (5 bases). Looked up from germline, CDR1 is MDHEN and CDR2 is SYDVKM. Trimming removed 1 base from V and 4 bases from J, with 11 bases in between. The CDR3 extends over 15 amino acids. The CDR3 loop reads CASSLSGIIYNEQFF. The CDR3 DNA reads as TGTGCCAGCAGTTTATCCGGGATTATATACAATGAGCAGTTCTTC.

The V gene is TRBV7-2, the J gene TRBJ2-7, with a weak D call TRBD1 (5 bases). This CDR3 region has 14 residues. Germline V lookup: CDR1 SGHTA, CDR2 FQGNSA. The V end lost 0 bases, the J end lost 2 bases, and 8 bases lay between the germline ends. CDR3 loop: CASSLASGPYEQYF. The CDR3 DNA reads as TGTGCCAGCAGCTTAGCTTCAGGGCCCTACGAGCAGTACTTC.